This T cell receptor beta chain was identified during a study of cytomegalovirus exposure and HLA in healthy donors. CDR1 is MNHEY and CDR2 is SMNVEV in the germline V gene (reference sequence). The CDR3 is 15 residues long. V shed 6 bases, J shed 0 bases, and the junction held 6 bases outside the gene matches. The PCR employed 60 Vbeta primers together with 13 Jbeta primers. In the source study's methods: As a later analysis found, there were around 86 million unique TCR beta chains, of which 8.5 million to 14 million were shared. The method was immunoSEQ multiplex PCR; TCRdb's version includes in-frame clones alone and lacks a portion of them. D and trimming come from the DNA, and the V and J calls and clone size come from that table. The sample has 110,000 or so clones, over 65% seen once.

The origin of this receptor is a female donor in good health and CMV-seronegative. V gene TRBV27 combines with J gene TRBJ2-3; 7 bases align to TRBD2. Sequencing was carried out using PBMCs. The CDR3 here is CASRDRGVSTDTQYF. The CDR3 DNA is TGTGCCAGCAGGGACCGGGGGGTCAGCACAGATACGCAGTATTTT.